The T cell receptor beta chain under discussion was sequenced for a study of shared clonotypes between healthy human individuals. The germline V gene has CDR1 SGHTA and CDR2 FQGNSA. V lost 2 bases, J lost 7 bases, and 16 bases stayed unmatched. The CDR3 loop spans 18 amino acids. The protocol was immunoSEQ multiplex PCR, while the TCRdb copy is restricted to in-frame clones and leaves out a portion. The sample lists approximately 2.1 million clones, 93% occurring once. Sequences were obtained from naive CD4+ T cells from PBMCs. The subset is: CD45RA+ positively selected. This clonotype originated in a man between 18 and 35 years old in good health. Some clones in this sample may be carry-over from other donors' samples. The V call is TRBV7-2, the J call TRBJ2-1; the match to TRBD2 covers 8 bases. CDR3 sequence (DNA): TGTGCCAGCAGCTTACGGTGGAGCAGCGGGAGCCTAAATAATGAGCAGTTCTTC. Its translation: CASSLRWSSGSLNNEQFF.